Listed below are T cell receptor beta chains from one sample, sequenced in a study of human T cells and chemical hapten exposure. TCRdb itself ran the RACE reads through MiXCR, one entry per CDR3 protein. In the table there are 150,000 to 200,000 distinct CDR3 sequences, around 15% of which are singletons. The sample here was whole blood, taken in connection with sensitization to the hapten diphenylcyclopropenone (DPC). Receptors originate from a woman in her twenties or thirties with alopecia areata. Some clones in this sample may be carry-over from other donors' samples. The CDR3 runs from the conserved cysteine through the conserved F or W. Fields, in order: J gene, V gene, CDR3 protein.

j_gene: TRBJ2-5; v_gene: TRBV7-8; CDR3aa: CASSFQTSTLQETQYF
j_gene: TRBJ2-3; v_gene: TRBV5-1; CDR3aa: CASRSGGQGDTQYF
j_gene: TRBJ2-4; v_gene: TRBV4-1; CDR3aa: CASSQDLAGSLAKNIQYF
j_gene: TRBJ1-3; v_gene: TRBV5-1; CDR3aa: CASSLASSGNTIYF
j_gene: TRBJ2-5; v_gene: TRBV5-4; CDR3aa: CASSREPETQYF
j_gene: TRBJ2-3; v_gene: TRBV4-2; CDR3aa: CASSQGAGTDTQYF
j_gene: TRBJ2-3; v_gene: TRBV29-1; CDR3aa: CSVEAGVDTQYF
j_gene: TRBJ2-1; v_gene: TRBV5-5; CDR3aa: CASSFPGLALDEQFF
j_gene: TRBJ2-7; v_gene: TRBV20-1; CDR3aa: CSAATSGYEQYF
j_gene: TRBJ2-2; v_gene: TRBV7-3; CDR3aa: CASSQQSSTGELFF
j_gene: TRBJ1-2; v_gene: TRBV12-3/TRBV12-4; CDR3aa: CASSLRGSGYTF
j_gene: TRBJ2-5; v_gene: TRBV12-3/TRBV12-4; CDR3aa: CASTIRGPTETQYF
j_gene: TRBJ1-2; v_gene: TRBV20-1; CDR3aa: CSSTHNYGYTF
j_gene: TRBJ2-7; v_gene: TRBV20-1; CDR3aa: CSARDVRRGTPAYEQYF
j_gene: TRBJ1-3; v_gene: TRBV7-2; CDR3aa: CASSLVATGDGNTIYF
j_gene: TRBJ2-2; v_gene: TRBV6-2/TRBV6-3; CDR3aa: CASRAGPGRRGGELFF
j_gene: TRBJ1-4; v_gene: TRBV3-1; CDR3aa: CASSHLGEMKLFF
j_gene: TRBJ2-3; v_gene: TRBV11-2; CDR3aa: CASSSVGGHDTQYF
j_gene: TRBJ1-5; v_gene: TRBV30; CDR3aa: CAWGDGNHQPQHF
j_gene: TRBJ1-1; v_gene: TRBV14; CDR3aa: CASSREATGRAFF
j_gene: TRBJ1-5; v_gene: TRBV7-9; CDR3aa: CASSSAYSNQPQHF
j_gene: TRBJ2-7; v_gene: TRBV6-5; CDR3aa: CASSKSGTGTNEQYF
j_gene: TRBJ2-1; v_gene: TRBV28; CDR3aa: CASSLPSEQFF
j_gene: TRBJ2-1; v_gene: TRBV2; CDR3aa: CASSDVLYPSYNEQFF
j_gene: TRBJ1-2; v_gene: TRBV7-9; CDR3aa: CASSLNGASSNYGYTF
j_gene: TRBJ1-6; v_gene: TRBV18; CDR3aa: CASSPAQPYNSPLHF
j_gene: TRBJ1-1; v_gene: TRBV6-5; CDR3aa: CASSTGTLNTEAFF
j_gene: TRBJ1-5; v_gene: TRBV20-1; CDR3aa: CSASLGGMARDQPQHF
j_gene: TRBJ1-2; v_gene: TRBV28; CDR3aa: CASSLRQRIFYGYTF
j_gene: TRBJ2-7; v_gene: TRBV19; CDR3aa: CASSIAPDGILVYEQYF
j_gene: TRBJ2-3; v_gene: TRBV14; CDR3aa: CASAQGSTDTQYF
j_gene: TRBJ1-5; v_gene: TRBV27; CDR3aa: CASSLQGRKDQPQHF
j_gene: TRBJ2-1; v_gene: TRBV7-6; CDR3aa: CASSLSLRIYNEQFF
j_gene: TRBJ2-1; v_gene: TRBV11-3; CDR3aa: CASASGRSNEQFF
j_gene: TRBJ2-1; v_gene: TRBV20-1; CDR3aa: CSARGTSGGSSYNEQFF
j_gene: TRBJ2-3; v_gene: TRBV5-1; CDR3aa: CASSSVLAGGPDTQYF
j_gene: TRBJ2-3; v_gene: TRBV6-5; CDR3aa: CASSTTRGTELFTDTQYF
j_gene: TRBJ2-7; v_gene: TRBV10-3; CDR3aa: CAISESGEQYF
j_gene: TRBJ2-5; v_gene: TRBV11-2; CDR3aa: CASSLVGAWEETQYF
j_gene: TRBJ2-3; v_gene: TRBV7-2; CDR3aa: CASSSLAGARGDTQYF
j_gene: TRBJ1-1; v_gene: TRBV27; CDR3aa: CASSFHRDRGFGDTEAFF
j_gene: TRBJ2-1; v_gene: TRBV20-1; CDR3aa: CSAKGTHNEQFF
j_gene: TRBJ1-5; v_gene: TRBV2; CDR3aa: CASSVEGASLGQPQHF
j_gene: TRBJ2-4; v_gene: TRBV20-1; CDR3aa: CSARGVAEVNIQYF
j_gene: TRBJ2-1; v_gene: TRBV5-1; CDR3aa: CASSLPGLAGGNEQFF
j_gene: TRBJ2-7; v_gene: TRBV30; CDR3aa: CAWSLQAGSLTMQYF
j_gene: TRBJ2-1; v_gene: TRBV7-2; CDR3aa: CASSLGIAGANEQFF
j_gene: TRBJ1-2; v_gene: TRBV14; CDR3aa: CASSHGQGGYTF
j_gene: TRBJ2-2; v_gene: TRBV3-1; CDR3aa: CASRASGRITGELFF
j_gene: TRBJ2-7; v_gene: TRBV5-1; CDR3aa: CASSPAGGSPYEQYF
j_gene: TRBJ1-6; v_gene: TRBV28; CDR3aa: CASSPSTGEGSPLHF
j_gene: TRBJ1-1; v_gene: TRBV6-6; CDR3aa: CASSYRRDTEAFF
j_gene: TRBJ1-2; v_gene: TRBV3-1; CDR3aa: CASSRQGMVGTVYGYTF
j_gene: TRBJ1-6; v_gene: TRBV20-1; CDR3aa: CSARKPTGESSPLHF
j_gene: TRBJ1-2; v_gene: TRBV4-3; CDR3aa: CASSQPGTGLSGYTF
j_gene: TRBJ2-6; v_gene: TRBV28; CDR3aa: CASTPTGGGNVLTF
j_gene: TRBJ2-1; v_gene: TRBV6-2/TRBV6-3; CDR3aa: CASKEPTGTSASEQFF
j_gene: TRBJ1-2; v_gene: TRBV5-1; CDR3aa: CASSLVRNYGYTF